This T cell receptor (beta chain) was documented in a study of blood T cell repertoires in COVID-19 (TCRdb year 2020). Context from the whole study: The collaborator samples originated in the United States, Italy and Spain and spanned the acute and convalescent phases of COVID-19. Deeply sampled blood TCRbeta repertoires from subjects exposed to, actively infected with, or recovered from COVID-19 were included in the dataset. Sample metadata almost always included a de-identified subject ID, COVID-19 status, age in years and sex. The repertoires were made available in a free public database intended to serve as a resource for research on the immune response to SARS-CoV-2. The prospective study material was composed of cDNA or gDNA derived from T cells, B-cell-depleted T cells, or PBMCs. HLA class I and class II types, where available, came from metadata supplied by the sample provider rather than from assay-based typing. The samples were drawn from two sources: the first 160 participants of the ongoing ImmuneRACE study, and 1,000 to 1,500 subjects contributed by 6 global collaborators. Overall study outcomes, separate from this receptor: The amount of clinical and demographic metadata varied by source and participant and was provided uncurated.

About this clone itself: Its antigen is not yet known. No base quality information exists; no much larger clone differs at one position.

TCRbeta CDR3 regions were amplified from genomic DNA using the immunoSEQ Assay, a bias-controlled multiplex PCR. In the source study's methods: The number of nucleated cells in each sample was estimated by amplification of reference gene primers within the assay. To quantify the absolute abundance of each unique TCRbeta CDR3 rearrangement, sequence reads were collapsed and filtered. Productive Simpson clonality was computed per sample as the square root of Simpson's diversity index over productive rearrangements. TCRdb obtained this table from immuneACCESS and retained in-frame rearrangements with V and J assigned. These tables miss some clones; where compared with another copy, unresolved V genes account for less than half of the shortfall, and the remainder is unexplained. The V and J calls and the clone size are those of that table, but D and trimming were determined from the DNA. The sample yields about 130,000 clones; around nine tenths were counted once. The ten biggest clones cover 3% to 4% of the sample.

In the germline V gene, CDR1 corresponds to SGHTA and CDR2 to FQGNSA. Taken from cysteine to phenylalanine, the CDR3 has 14 residues. Here the CDR3 DNA is all that survives: 42 bases in frame from base 1. The V end gives up 1 base and the J end 8 bases, leaving 6 bases in the junction not matched to a gene. Whole blood was collected in K2EDTA tubes by collaborating institutions according to the institutions' own protocols. For TCRbeta analysis, collaborator samples were shipped as frozen whole blood, as isolated PBMCs, or as DNA extracted from either sample type. Sequencing used peripheral blood. The source of this sequence is a man over 45 with active COVID-19. The sequence links TRBV7-2 to TRBJ1-2; 8 bases in the junction line up with TRBD1. The CDR3 corresponds to CASSLDSGGRGYTF. DNA sequence: TGTGCCAGCAGCTTAGATTCAGGGGGCAGAGGCTACACCTTC.